This is a list of T cell receptor beta chains from one sample in a study of PD-1 blockade in classical Hodgkin lymphoma. Using immunoSEQ multiplex PCR, the repertoire was profiled, and TCRdb retains in-frame clones only, with some absent. Among about 21,000 clones listed, roughly 72% were seen once. The sample in question was peripheral blood mononuclear cells (PBMCs), obtained at baseline. Receptors were obtained from a human donor with classical Hodgkin lymphoma. Each CDR3 is given with its conserved first and last residue. D genes are given only for firm matches. Rows give clone size only sometimes, using once, few, many, or a class for an expanded clone.

v_call: TRBV5-5
d_call: NA
j_call: TRBJ2-7
clone_size: NA
cdr3_aa: CASSRGTGSYEQYF
cdr3_nt: TGTGCCAGCAGCCGTGGGACCGGCTCCTACGAGCAGTACTTC

v_call: TRBV2
d_call: TRBD1
j_call: TRBJ2-3
clone_size: NA
cdr3_aa: CASSDRQGSGTDTQYF
cdr3_nt: TGTGCCAGCAGTGATAGACAGGGATCGGGCACAGATACGCAGTATTTT

v_call: TRBV4-1
d_call: TRBD1
j_call: TRBJ2-7
clone_size: NA
cdr3_aa: CATGRDRGYEQYF
cdr3_nt: TGCGCCACTGGCCGGGACAGGGGTTACGAGCAGTACTTC

v_call: TRBV29-1
d_call: NA
j_call: TRBJ2-5
clone_size: NA
cdr3_aa: CSVEWGGRGRWWETQYF
cdr3_nt: TGCAGCGTTGAGTGGGGGGGCAGGGGTCGATGGTGGGAGACCCAGTACTTC

v_call: TRBV6-6
d_call: TRBD2
j_call: TRBJ2-5
clone_size: NA
cdr3_aa: CASSTLSAGEETQYF
cdr3_nt: TGTGCCAGCAGTACCCTTTCCGCGGGAGAAGAGACCCAGTACTTC

v_call: TRBV2
d_call: TRBD1
j_call: TRBJ2-2
clone_size: NA
cdr3_aa: CASSVQGAAGELFF
cdr3_nt: TGTGCCAGCAGTGTCCAGGGGGCTGCGGGGGAGCTGTTTTTT

v_call: TRBV18
d_call: NA
j_call: TRBJ2-5
clone_size: NA
cdr3_aa: CASSPEGKETQYF
cdr3_nt: TGTGCCAGCTCACCTGAGGGAAAAGAGACCCAGTACTTC

v_call: TRBV5-3
d_call: NA
j_call: TRBJ2-6
clone_size: NA
cdr3_aa: CARSLASRDWTGANVLTF
cdr3_nt: TGTGCCAGAAGCTTGGCGAGCAGGGACTGGACTGGGGCCAACGTCCTGACTTTC

v_call: TRBV7-9
d_call: TRBD2
j_call: TRBJ2-1
clone_size: few
cdr3_aa: CASSLAPSGSYNEQFF
cdr3_nt: TGTGCCAGCAGCTTAGCCCCTAGCGGTTCCTACAATGAGCAGTTCTTC

v_call: TRBV9
d_call: TRBD1
j_call: TRBJ2-2
clone_size: NA
cdr3_aa: CASSVGDRVVTGELFF
cdr3_nt: TGTGCCAGCAGCGTCGGGGACAGGGTAGTCACCGGGGAGCTGTTTTTT

v_call: TRBV11-3
d_call: NA
j_call: TRBJ2-3
clone_size: NA
cdr3_aa: CASSLQGASTDTQYF
cdr3_nt: TGTGCCAGCAGCTTGCAGGGCGCTAGCACAGATACGCAGTATTTT